The T cell receptor beta chain described here comes from a study of T cells in narcolepsy. Profiling relied on immunoSEQ multiplex PCR, and the TCRdb table lists in-frame clones only, not all of them. Here the sample spans about 27,000 clones, 75% to 85% being singletons. The CDR3 is 18 residues long. Trimming stripped 4 bases from V and 6 bases from J, with 24 bases between. Germline assignment: CDR1 SNHLY and CDR2 FYNNEI. This rearrangement joins TRBV2 to TRBJ2-2; D possibly corresponds to TRBD2 (5 bases). This receptor was obtained from a human donor with narcolepsy. The sequenced sample consisted of CD45RA- memory CD4+ T cells from PBMCs. In DNA, the CDR3 is TGTGCCAGCAGTGGAAAGGCATTGGGAAGGGTGGAGGCCGGGGAGCTGTTTTTT. This translates into CASSGKALGRVEAGELFF.